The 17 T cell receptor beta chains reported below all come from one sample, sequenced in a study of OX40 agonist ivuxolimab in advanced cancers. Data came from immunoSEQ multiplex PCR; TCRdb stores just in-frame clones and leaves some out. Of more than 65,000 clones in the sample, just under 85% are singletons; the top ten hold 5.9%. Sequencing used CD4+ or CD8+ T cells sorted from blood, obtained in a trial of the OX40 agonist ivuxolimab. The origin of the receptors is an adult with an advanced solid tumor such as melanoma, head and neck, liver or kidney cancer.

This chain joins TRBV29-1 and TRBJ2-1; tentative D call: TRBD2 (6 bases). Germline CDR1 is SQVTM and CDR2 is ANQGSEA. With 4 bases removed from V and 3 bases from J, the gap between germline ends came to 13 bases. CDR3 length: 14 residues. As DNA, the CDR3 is TGCAGCGTTGCTCGCGGGGTAGGCTACAATGAGCAGTTCTTC. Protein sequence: CSVARGVGYNEQFF.

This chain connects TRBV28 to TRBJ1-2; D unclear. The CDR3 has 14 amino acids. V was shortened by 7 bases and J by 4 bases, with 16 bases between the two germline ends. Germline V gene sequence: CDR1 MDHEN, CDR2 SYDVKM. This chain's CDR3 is CASTSTALLYGYTF. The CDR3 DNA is TGTGCCAGCACCTCGACCGCCCTACTCTATGGCTACACCTTC.

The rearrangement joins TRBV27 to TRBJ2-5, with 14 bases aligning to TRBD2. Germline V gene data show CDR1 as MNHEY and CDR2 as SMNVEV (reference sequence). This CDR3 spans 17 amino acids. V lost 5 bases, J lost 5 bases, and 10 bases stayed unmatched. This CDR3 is CASSPAGTSGRMETQYF. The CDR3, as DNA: TGTGCCAGCAGTCCTGCCGGGACTAGCGGGAGAATGGAGACCCAGTACTTC.

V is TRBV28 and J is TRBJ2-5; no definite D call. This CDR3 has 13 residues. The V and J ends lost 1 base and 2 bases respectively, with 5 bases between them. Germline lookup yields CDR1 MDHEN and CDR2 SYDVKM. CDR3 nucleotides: TGTGCCAGCAGTTTATTCATACAAGAGACCCAGTACTTC. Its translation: CASSLFIQETQYF.

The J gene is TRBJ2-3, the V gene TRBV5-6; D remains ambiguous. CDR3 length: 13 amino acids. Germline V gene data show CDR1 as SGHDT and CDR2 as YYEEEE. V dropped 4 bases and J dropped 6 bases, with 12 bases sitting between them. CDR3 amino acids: CASSPLITDTQYF. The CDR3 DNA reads TGTGCCAGCAGCCCCCTCATCACCGATACGCAGTATTTT.

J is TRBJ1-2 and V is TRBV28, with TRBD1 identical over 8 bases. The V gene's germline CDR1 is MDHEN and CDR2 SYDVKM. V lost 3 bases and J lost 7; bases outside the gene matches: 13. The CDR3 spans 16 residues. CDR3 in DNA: TGTGCCAGCAGTTTGCCAGGGGGCCGGGAGGCCTCTGGCTACACCTTC. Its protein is CASSLPGGREASGYTF.

CDR3 DNA sequence: TGTGCCAGCAGCCCTAATAGCAATCAGCCCCAGCATTTT. Translated, it gives CASSPNSNQPQHF. The chain links TRBV6-5 to TRBJ1-5; no clear D. V dropped 6 bases and J dropped 0 bases, with 6 bases sitting between them. The CDR3 sequence is 13 residues long. Looked up from germline, CDR1 is MNHEY and CDR2 is SVGAGI.

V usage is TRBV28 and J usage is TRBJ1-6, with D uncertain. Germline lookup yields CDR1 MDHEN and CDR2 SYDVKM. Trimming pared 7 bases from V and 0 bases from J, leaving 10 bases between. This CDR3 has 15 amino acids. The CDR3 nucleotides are TGTGCCAGCACGGTCCAAAGCTCCTATAATTCACCCCTCCACTTT. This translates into CASTVQSSYNSPLHF.

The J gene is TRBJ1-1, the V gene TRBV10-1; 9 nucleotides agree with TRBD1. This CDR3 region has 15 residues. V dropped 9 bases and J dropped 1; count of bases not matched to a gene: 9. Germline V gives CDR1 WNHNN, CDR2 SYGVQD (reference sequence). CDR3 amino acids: CARTNAGQGNTEAFF. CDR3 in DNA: TGCGCCAGGACAAACGCGGGACAGGGGAACACTGAAGCTTTCTTT.

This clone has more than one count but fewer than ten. CDR3 nucleotides: TGTGCCTGGTACCCTAACGGCACCGGGGAGCTGTTTTTT. Translated, it gives CAWYPNGTGELFF. The rearrangement links TRBV7-8 to TRBJ2-2; no reliable D call. CDR1 SGHVS and CDR2 FQNEAQ come from the germline V gene. This CDR3 is 13 amino acids long. V was pared by 11 bases and J by 4 bases, with 14 bases between.

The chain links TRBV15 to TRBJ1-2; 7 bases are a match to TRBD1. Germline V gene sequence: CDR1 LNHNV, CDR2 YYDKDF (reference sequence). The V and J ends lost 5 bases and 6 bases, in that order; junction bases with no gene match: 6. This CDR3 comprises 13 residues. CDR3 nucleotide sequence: TGTGCCACCAGCGCGAGACAGGGAGATGGCTACACCTTC. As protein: CATSARQGDGYTF.

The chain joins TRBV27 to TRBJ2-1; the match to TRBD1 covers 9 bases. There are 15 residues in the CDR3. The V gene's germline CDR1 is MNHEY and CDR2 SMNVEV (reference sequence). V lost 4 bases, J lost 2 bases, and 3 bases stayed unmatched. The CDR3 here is CASSSDRGTYNEQFF. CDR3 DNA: TGTGCCAGCAGTTCAGACAGGGGGACCTACAATGAGCAGTTCTTC.

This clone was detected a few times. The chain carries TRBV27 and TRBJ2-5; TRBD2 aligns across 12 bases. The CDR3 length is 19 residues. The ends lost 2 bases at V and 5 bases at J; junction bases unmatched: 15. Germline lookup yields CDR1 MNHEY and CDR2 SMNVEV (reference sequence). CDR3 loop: CASSLNGPVTSGGRETQYF. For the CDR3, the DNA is TGTGCCAGCAGTTTAAACGGTCCGGTCACTAGCGGGGGGCGGGAGACCCAGTACTTC.

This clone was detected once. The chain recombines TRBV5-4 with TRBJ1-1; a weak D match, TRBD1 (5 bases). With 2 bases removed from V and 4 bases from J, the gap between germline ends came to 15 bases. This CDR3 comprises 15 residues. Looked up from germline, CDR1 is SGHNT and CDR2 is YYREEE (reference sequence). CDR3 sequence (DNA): TGTGCCAGCAGCTTAAGAGGGCGCGGGGGCACTGAAGCTTTCTTT. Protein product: CASSLRGRGGTEAFF.

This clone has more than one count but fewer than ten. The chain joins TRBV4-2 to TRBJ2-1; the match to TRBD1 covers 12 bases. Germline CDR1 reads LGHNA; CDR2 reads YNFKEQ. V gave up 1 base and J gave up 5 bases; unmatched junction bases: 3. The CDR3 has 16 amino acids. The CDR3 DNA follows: TGTGCCAGCAGCCAAGGGGGGACAGGGGGCCACAATGAGCAGTTCTTC. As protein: CASSQGGTGGHNEQFF.

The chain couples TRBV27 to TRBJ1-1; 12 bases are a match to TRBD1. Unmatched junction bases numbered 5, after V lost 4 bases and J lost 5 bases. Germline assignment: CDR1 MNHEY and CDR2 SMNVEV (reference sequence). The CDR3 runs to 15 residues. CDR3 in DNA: TGTGCCAGCAGTTCGGGACAGGGGGCATTGACTGAAGCTTTCTTT. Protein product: CASSSGQGALTEAFF.

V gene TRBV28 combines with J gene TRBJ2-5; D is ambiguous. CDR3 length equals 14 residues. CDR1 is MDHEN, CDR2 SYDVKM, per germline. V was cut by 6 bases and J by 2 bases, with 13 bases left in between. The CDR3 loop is CASSSGRSQETQYF. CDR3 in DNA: TGTGCCAGCAGCTCCGGACGGAGTCAAGAGACCCAGTACTTC. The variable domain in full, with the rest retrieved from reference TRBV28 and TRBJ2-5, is DVKVTQSSRYLVKRTGEKVFLECVQDMDHENMFWYRQDPGLGLRLIYFSYDVKMKEKGDIPEGYSVSREKKERFSLILESASTNQTSMYLCASSSGRSQETQYFGPGTRLLVL.